The present T cell receptor beta chain was sequenced within a study of cytomegalovirus exposure and HLA in healthy donors. The germline V gene has CDR1 SGDLS and CDR2 YYNGEE. V was clipped by 0 bases and J by 5 bases; unmatched bases: 8. The length of the CDR3 is 16 residues. Vbeta (60) and Jbeta (13) primers were used in the PCR. Repertoires were generated with immunoSEQ multiplex PCR, while TCRdb's copy carries only in-frame clones and drops some. In the table there are 95,000 to 150,000 clones, roughly 68% of which are singletons. This chain joins TRBV9 and TRBJ2-3, with 8 bases lining up with TRBD1. The sequencing input was PBMCs. This receptor was obtained from a woman in her fifties or sixties in good health and CMV-seropositive. The CDR3 nucleotides read TGTGCCAGCAGCGTAGGGACAGGGCAGGGCGGAGATACGCAGTATTTT. Its translation is CASSVGTGQGGDTQYF.